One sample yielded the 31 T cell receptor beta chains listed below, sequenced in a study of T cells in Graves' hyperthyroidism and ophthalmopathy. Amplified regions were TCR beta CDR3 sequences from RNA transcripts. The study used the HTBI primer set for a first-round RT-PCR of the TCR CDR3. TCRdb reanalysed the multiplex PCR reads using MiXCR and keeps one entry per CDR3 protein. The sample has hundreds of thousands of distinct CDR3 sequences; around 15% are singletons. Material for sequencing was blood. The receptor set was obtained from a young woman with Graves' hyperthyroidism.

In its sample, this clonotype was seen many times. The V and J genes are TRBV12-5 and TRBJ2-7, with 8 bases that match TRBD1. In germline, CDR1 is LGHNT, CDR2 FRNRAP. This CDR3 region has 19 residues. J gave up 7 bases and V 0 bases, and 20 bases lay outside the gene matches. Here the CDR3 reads CASGLVHVRPRQGMKEQYF. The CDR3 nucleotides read TGTGCTAGTGGTTTGGTCCACGTAAGGCCCCGACAGGGGATGAAGGAGCAGTACTTC. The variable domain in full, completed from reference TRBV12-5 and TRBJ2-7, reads DARVTQTPRHKVTEMGQEVTMRCQPILGHNTVFWYRQTMMQGLELLAYFRNRAPLDDSGMPKDRFSAEMPDATLATLKIQPSEPRDSAVYFCASGLVHVRPRQGMKEQYFGPGTRLTVT.

The CDR3: CASSEWEGGSVEAFF. The CDR3 coding sequence is TGTGCCAGCAGTGAATGGGAGGGGGGCTCCGTTGAAGCTTTCTTT. V usage is TRBV25-1 and J usage is TRBJ1-1; possible D gene TRBD1, 6 bases. The CDR3 has 15 residues. Germline V gene sequence: CDR1 MGHDK, CDR2 SYGVNS. The V and J ends lost 1 base and 7 bases respectively, with 16 bases between them. Looking up the rest from reference TRBV25-1 and TRBJ1-1 gives the full variable domain: EADIYQTPRYLVIGTGKKITLECSQTMGHDKMYWYQQDPGMELHLIHYSYGVNSTEKGDLSSESTVSRIRTEHFPLTLESARPSHTSQYLCASSEWEGGSVEAFFGQGTRLTVV.

CDR3 sequence reads: CATSVGGGSFGDEQFF. As DNA, the CDR3 is TGTGCCACCAGTGTAGGGGGCGGGAGCTTTGGAGATGAGCAGTTCTTC. The rearrangement joins TRBV24-1 to TRBJ2-1, with D perhaps assigned TRBD1 or TRBD2 (7 bases each). The germline V gene encodes CDR1 KGHDR and CDR2 SFDVKD. The length of the CDR3 is 16 residues. Trimming took off 5 bases at V and 8 bases at J, with 21 bases between the two ends.

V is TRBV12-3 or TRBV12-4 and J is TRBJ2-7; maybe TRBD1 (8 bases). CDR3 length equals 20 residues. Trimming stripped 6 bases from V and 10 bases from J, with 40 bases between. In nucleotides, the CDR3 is TGTGCCAGCAGGCCCGGGGGGACAGGCGGCGCTCGTTGGGTGGTGGAGGCCCAGTACTTC. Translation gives CASRPGGTGGARWVVEAQYF.

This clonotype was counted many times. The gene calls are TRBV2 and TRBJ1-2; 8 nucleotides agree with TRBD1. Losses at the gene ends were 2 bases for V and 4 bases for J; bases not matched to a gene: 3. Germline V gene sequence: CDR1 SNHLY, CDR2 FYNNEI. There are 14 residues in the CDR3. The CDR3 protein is CASSEWDRTYGYTF. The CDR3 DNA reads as TGTGCCAGCAGTGAATGGGACAGGACCTATGGCTACACCTTC.

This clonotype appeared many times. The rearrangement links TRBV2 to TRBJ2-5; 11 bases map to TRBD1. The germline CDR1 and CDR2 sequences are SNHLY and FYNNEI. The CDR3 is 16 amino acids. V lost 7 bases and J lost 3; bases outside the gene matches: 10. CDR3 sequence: CASKFNPGQGEETQYF. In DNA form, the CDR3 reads TGTGCCAGCAAATTTAATCCGGGACAGGGGGAAGAGACCCAGTACTTC.

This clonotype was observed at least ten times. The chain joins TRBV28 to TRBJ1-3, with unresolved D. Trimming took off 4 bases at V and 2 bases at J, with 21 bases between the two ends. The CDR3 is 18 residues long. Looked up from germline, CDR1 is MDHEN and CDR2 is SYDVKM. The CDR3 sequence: CASSSDPRTSGPGNTIYF. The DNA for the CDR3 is TGTGCCAGCAGTTCCGACCCCCGGACTTCGGGTCCTGGAAACACCATATATTTT.

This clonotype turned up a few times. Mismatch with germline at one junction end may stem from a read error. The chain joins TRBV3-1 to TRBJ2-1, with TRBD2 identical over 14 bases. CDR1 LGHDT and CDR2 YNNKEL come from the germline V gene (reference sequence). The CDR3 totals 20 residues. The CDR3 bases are TGTGCCAGCAGCCATATTGGACTAGCGGGAGGTCCTAGCTCCTACAATAAGCAGTTCTTC. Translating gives CASSHIGLAGGPSSYNKQFF.

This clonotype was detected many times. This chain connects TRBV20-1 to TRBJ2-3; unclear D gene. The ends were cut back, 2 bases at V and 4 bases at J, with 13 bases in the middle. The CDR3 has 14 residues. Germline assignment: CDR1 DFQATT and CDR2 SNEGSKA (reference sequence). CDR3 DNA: TGCAGTGCTAGACGGTCTACCTGGCCAGATACGCAGTATTTT. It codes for CSARRSTWPDTQYF.

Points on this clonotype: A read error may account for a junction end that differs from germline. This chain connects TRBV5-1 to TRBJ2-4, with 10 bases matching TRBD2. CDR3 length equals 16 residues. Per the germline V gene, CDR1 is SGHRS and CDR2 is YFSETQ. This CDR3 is CASSYGLAVAKNIQHF. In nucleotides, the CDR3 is TGCGCCAGCAGCTATGGACTAGCGGTAGCCAAAAACATTCAGCACTTC.

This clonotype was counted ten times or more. The CDR3 nucleotides are TGTGCCAGCAGCTTACAGGGGGGCACTTATCAGCCCCAGCATTTT. The encoded protein is CASSLQGGTYQPQHF. The chain employs TRBV5-6 and TRBJ1-5; 8 nucleotides align to TRBD1. From germline, CDR1 is SGHDT and CDR2 YYEEEE. This CDR3 has 15 residues. V was pared by 2 bases and J by 5 bases, with 6 bases of the junction left unmatched.

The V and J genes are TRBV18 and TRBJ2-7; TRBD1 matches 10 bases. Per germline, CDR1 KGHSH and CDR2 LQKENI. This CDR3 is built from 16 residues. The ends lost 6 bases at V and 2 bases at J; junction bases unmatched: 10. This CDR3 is CASSQGADRGTYEQYF. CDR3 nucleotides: TGTGCCAGCTCTCAGGGGGCGGACAGGGGGACCTACGAGCAGTACTTC.

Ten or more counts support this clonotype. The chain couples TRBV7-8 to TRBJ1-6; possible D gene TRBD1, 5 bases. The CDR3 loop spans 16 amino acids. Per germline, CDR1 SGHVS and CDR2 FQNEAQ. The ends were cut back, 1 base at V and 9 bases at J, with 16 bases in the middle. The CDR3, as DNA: TGTGCCAGCAGCTTAGAGGGGTTGGGGAGTAGTTCACCCCTCCACTTT. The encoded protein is CASSLEGLGSSSPLHF. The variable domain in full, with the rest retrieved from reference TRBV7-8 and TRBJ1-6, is GAGVSQSPRYKVAKRGQDVALRCDPISGHVSLFWYQQALGQGPEFLTYFQNEAQLDKSGLPSDRFFAERPEGSVSTLKIQRTQQEDSAVYLCASSLEGLGSSSPLHFGNGTRLTVT.

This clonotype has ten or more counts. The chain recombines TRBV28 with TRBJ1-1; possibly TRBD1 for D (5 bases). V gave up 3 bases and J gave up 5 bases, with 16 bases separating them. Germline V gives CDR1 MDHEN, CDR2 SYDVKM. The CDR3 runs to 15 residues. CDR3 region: CASSFPGTKSTEAFF. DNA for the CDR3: TGTGCCAGCAGTTTTCCGGGGACCAAGTCTACTGAAGCTTTCTTT.

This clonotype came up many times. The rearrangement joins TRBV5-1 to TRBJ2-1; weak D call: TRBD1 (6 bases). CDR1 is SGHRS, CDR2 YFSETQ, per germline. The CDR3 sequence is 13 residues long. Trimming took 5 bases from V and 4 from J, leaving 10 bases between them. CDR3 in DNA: TGCGCCAGCAGAGGACAGATATACAATGAGCAGTTCTTC. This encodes CASRGQIYNEQFF.

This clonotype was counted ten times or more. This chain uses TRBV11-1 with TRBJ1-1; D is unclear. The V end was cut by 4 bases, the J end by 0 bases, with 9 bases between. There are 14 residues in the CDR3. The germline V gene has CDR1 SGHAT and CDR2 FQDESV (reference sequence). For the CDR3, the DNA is TGTGCCAGCAGCTCTATCCAAGTGAACACTGAAGCTTTCTTT. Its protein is CASSSIQVNTEAFF.

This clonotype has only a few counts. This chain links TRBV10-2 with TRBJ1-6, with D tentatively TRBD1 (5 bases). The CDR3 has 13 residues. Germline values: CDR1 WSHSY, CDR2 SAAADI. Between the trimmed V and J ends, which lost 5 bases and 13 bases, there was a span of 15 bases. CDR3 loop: CASSTRQNGPLHF. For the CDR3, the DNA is TGCGCCAGCAGTACCCGACAGAACGGGCCCCTCCACTTT.

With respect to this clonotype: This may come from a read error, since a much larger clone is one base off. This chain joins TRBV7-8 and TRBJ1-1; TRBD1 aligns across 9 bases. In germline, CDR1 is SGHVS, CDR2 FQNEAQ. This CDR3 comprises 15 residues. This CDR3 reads CASSFRDRVNTVAFF. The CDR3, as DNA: TGTGCCAGCAGCTTCCGGGACAGGGTTAACACTGTAGCTTTCTTT. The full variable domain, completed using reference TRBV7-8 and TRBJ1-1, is GAGVSQSPRYKVAKRGQDVALRCDPISGHVSLFWYQQALGQGPEFLTYFQNEAQLDKSGLPSDRFFAERPEGSVSTLKIQRTQQEDSAVYLCASSFRDRVNTVAFFGQGTRLTVV.

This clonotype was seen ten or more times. The CDR3 bases are TGTGCCAGCAGCGGGAGCAGGGGAATATCCGGGGAGCTGTTTTTT. Translation: CASSGSRGISGELFF. The chain combines TRBV2 with TRBJ2-2; perhaps D is TRBD1 or TRBD2 (6 bases each). With 6 bases removed from V and 6 bases from J, the gap between germline ends came to 17 bases. Per the germline V gene, CDR1 is SNHLY and CDR2 is FYNNEI. The CDR3 has 15 amino acids.

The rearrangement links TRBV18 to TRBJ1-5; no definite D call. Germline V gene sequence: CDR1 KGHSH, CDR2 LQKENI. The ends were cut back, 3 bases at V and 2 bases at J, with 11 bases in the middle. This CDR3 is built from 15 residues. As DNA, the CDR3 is TGTGCCAGCTCACCGGGGAAGGGAGGCAATCAGCCCCAGCATTTT. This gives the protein CASSPGKGGNQPQHF.

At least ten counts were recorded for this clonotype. CDR3 loop: CAWSGDSINTEAFF. The CDR3 region has the DNA TGTGCCTGGAGTGGCGACTCCATCAACACTGAAGCTTTCTTT. The gene calls are TRBV30 and TRBJ1-1; no definite D call. The CDR3 consists of 14 residues. Trimming stripped 1 base from V and 2 bases from J, with 11 bases between. Germline V gives CDR1 GTSNPN, CDR2 SVGIG (reference sequence).

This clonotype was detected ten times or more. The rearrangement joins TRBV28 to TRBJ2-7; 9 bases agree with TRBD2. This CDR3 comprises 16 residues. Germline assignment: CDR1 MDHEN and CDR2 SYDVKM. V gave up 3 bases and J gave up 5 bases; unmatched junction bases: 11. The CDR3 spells CASSFIRREGIDEQYF. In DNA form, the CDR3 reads TGTGCCAGCAGTTTTATAAGGCGGGAGGGAATCGACGAGCAGTACTTC.

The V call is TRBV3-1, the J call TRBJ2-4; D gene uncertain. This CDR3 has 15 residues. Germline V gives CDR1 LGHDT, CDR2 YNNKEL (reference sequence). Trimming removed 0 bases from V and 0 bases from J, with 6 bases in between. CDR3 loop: CASSQDPIAKNIQYF. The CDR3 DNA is TGTGCCAGCAGCCAAGATCCGATAGCCAAAAACATTCAGTACTTC.

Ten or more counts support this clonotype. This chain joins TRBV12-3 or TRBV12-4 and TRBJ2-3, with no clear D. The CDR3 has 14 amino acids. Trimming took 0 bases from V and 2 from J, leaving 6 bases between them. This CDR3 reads CASSLAGYTDTQYF. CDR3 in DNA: TGTGCCAGCAGTTTAGCGGGATACACAGATACGCAGTATTTT.

This chain's CDR3 is CASSPGQALGGYTF. The CDR3 nucleotides read TGTGCCAGCAGCCCGGGACAGGCACTGGGTGGCTACACCTTC. This chain joins TRBV12-3 or TRBV12-4 and TRBJ1-2, with 8 bases fitting TRBD1. This CDR3 has 14 residues. J lost 7 bases, V lost 6 bases, and 10 bases had no gene match.

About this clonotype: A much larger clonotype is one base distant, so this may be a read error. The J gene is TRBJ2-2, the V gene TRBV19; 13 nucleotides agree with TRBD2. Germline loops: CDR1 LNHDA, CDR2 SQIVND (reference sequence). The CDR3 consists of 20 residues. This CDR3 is CASSIVRPTSGRFNTGELFF. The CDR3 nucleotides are TGTGCCAGCAGTATAGTACGCCCGACTAGCGGGAGGTTTAACACCGGGGAGCTGTTTTTT. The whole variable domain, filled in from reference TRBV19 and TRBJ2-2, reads DGGITQSPKYLFRKEGQNVTLSCEQNLNHDAMYWYRQDPGQGLRLIYYSQIVNDFQKGDIAEGYSVSREKKESFPLTVTSAQKNPTAFYLCASSIVRPTSGRFNTGELFFGEGSRLTVL.

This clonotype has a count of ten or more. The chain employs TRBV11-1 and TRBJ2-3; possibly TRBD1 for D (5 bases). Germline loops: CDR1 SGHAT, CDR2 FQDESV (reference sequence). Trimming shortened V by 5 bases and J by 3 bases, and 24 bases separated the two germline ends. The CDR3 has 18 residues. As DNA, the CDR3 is TGTGCCAGCAGCCCAACCCCTTGGCAACAGGATACGACAGATACGCAGTATTTT. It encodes CASSPTPWQQDTTDTQYF.

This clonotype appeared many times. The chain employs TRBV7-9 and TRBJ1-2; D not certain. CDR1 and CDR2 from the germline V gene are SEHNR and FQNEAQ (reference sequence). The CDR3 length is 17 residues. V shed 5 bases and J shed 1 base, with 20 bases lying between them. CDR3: CASSREHYSTRNYGYTF. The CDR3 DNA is TGTGCCAGCAGCCGAGAACATTACAGCACCCGTAACTATGGCTACACCTTC. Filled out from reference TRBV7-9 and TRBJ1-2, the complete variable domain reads DTGVSQNPRHKITKRGQNVTFRCDPISEHNRLYWYRQTLGQGPEFLTYFQNEAQLEKSRLLSDRFSAERPKGSFSTLEIQRTEQGDSAMYLCASSREHYSTRNYGYTFGSGTRLTVV.

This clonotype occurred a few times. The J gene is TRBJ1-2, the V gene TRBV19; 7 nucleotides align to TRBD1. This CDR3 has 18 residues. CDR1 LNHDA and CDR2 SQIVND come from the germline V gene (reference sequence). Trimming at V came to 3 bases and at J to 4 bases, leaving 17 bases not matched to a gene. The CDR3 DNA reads TGTGCCAGTAGTATTGCGGTTTGGAAGACAGGGAAACTCTATGGCTACACCTTC. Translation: CASSIAVWKTGKLYGYTF.

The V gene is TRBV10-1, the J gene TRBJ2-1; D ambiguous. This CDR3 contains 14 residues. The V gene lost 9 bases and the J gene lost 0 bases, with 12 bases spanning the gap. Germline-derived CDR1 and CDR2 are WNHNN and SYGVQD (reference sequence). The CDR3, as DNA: TGCGCCAGTAAGGCCGGACGCTCCTACAATGAGCAGTTCTTC. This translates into CASKAGRSYNEQFF.

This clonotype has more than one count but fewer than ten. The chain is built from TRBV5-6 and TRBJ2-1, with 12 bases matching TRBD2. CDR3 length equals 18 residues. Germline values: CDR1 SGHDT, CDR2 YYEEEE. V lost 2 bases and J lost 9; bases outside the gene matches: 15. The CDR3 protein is CASSFKTSGSVGYGEQFF. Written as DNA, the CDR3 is TGTGCCAGCAGCTTTAAGACTAGCGGGAGTGTGGGATACGGTGAGCAGTTCTTC. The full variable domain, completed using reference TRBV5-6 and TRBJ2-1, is DAGVTQSPTHLIKTRGQQVTLRCSPKSGHDTVSWYQQALGQGPQFIFQYYEEEERQRGNFPDRFSGHQFPNYSSELNVNALLLGDSALYLCASSFKTSGSVGYGEQFFGPGTRLTVL.